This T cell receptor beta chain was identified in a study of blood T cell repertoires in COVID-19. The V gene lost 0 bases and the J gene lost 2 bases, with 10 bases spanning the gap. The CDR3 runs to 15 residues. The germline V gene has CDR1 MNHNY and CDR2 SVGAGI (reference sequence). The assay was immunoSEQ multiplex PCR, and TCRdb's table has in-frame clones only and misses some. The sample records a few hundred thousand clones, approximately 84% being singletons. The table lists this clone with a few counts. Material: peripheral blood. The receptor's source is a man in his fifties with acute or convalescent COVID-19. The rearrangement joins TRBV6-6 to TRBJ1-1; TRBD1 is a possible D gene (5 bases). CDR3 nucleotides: TGTGCCAGCAGTTACTCTTGGCAGGGTAACACTGAAGCTTTCTTT. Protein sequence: CASSYSWQGNTEAFF.